This entry concerns a single TCR beta chain. At one of its ends the junction is not consistent with the germline gene, which may arise from a read error. The record originates from a study of blood T cell repertoires in COVID-19. Across the study: The analysed material was cDNA or gDNA that came from T cells, B-cell-depleted T cells, or PBMCs.

The V gene's germline CDR1 is SQVTM and CDR2 ANQGSEA. There are 13 residues in the CDR3. Individuals drawn from about two dozen US areas were roughly 18 to 89 years old. Symptom resolution, clearance, or two negative PCRs marked donors in Cohort 3 as recovered. Using immunoSEQ multiplex PCR, the repertoire was profiled, and TCRdb retains in-frame clones only, with some absent. The repertoire holds around 150,000 clones, with 88% as singletons. Material: PBMCs or T cells enriched from blood (not recorded which). The TCR sequence derives from a woman in her fifties or sixties who had recovered from COVID-19. The rearrangement joins TRBV29-1 to TRBJ1-1, with 7 bases lining up with TRBD1. The CDR3 nucleotides are TGCAGCGGGGAAGGGGGCTCGAACCCTGAAGCTTTCTTT. The encoded protein is CSGEGGSNPEAFF.